The TCR beta chain under discussion was sequenced for a study of regulatory T cells in long-lasting Graves disease. Whole-study context: Persistence in Graves' disease denoted antithyroid drug use beyond 5 years alongside positive TSH receptor antibodies. General study findings and limits: Whereas about 870 public clonotypes were shared by new patients, persistent patients shared more, at over 2,500. Possibly, too few samples lowered accuracy.

For this clonotype: Its target is unknown.

Time point given: persistent/refractory GD, antithyroid drugs over 5 years with positive TRAb. After RNA was extracted from PBMCs, the TCR library was made from it. Construction of TCR beta libraries relied on iRepertoire HTBI primers and on Arm-PCR targeting CDR3 regions. One entry per CDR3 protein, called by TCRdb with MiXCR from the multiplex PCR reads. The sample shows around 450,000 distinct CDR3 sequences, 20% to 25% of them seen only once. The TCR was taken from a female donor with Graves disease. This specimen consisted of peripheral blood mononuclear cells (PBMCs), obtained when the disease was refractory, from a patient treated with antithyroid drugs.

The CDR3 here is CASSQLGSGRAEETQYF. In nucleotides, the CDR3 is TGCGCCAGCAGCCAACTCGGGAGCGGGAGGGCCGAAGAGACCCAGTACTTC. This sequence joins TRBV4-1 and TRBJ2-5; 10 positions agree with TRBD2. CDR3 size: 17 residues. Germline values: CDR1 MGHRA, CDR2 YSYEKL. J gave up 3 bases and V 2 bases, and 9 bases lay outside the gene matches.